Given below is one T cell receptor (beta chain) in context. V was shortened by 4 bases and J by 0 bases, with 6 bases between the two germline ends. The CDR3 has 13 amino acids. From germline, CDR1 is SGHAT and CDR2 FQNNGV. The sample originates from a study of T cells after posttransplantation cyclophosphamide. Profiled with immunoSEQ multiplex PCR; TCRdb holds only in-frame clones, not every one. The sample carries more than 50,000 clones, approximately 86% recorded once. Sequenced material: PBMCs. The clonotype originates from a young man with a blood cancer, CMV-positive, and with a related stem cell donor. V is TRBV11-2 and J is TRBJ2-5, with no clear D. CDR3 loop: CASSYSHQETQYF. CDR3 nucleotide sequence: TGTGCCAGCAGCTATAGCCACCAAGAGACCCAGTACTTC.